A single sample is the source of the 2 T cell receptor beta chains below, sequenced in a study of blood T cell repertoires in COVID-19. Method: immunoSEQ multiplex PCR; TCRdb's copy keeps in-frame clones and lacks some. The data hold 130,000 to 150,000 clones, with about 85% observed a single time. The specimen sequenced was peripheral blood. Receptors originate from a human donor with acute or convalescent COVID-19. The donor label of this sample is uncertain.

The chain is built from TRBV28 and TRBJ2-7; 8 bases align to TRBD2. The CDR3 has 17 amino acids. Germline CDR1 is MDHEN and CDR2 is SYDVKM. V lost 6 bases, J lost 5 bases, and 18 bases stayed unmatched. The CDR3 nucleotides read TGTGCCAGCAGCTCCCCCTTCGAGGGTAGCGGGGTCCACGAGCAGTACTTC. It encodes CASSSPFEGSGVHEQYF.

The CDR3 bases are TGTGCCAGCAGTGACACCTTCTCCTCTAACTATGGCTACACCTTC. Its translation: CASSDTFSSNYGYTF. The chain recombines TRBV7-2 with TRBJ1-2; no firm D call. The CDR3 is 15 amino acids. With 6 bases removed from V and 0 bases from J, the gap between germline ends came to 14 bases. Germline V lookup: CDR1 SGHTA, CDR2 FQGNSA.